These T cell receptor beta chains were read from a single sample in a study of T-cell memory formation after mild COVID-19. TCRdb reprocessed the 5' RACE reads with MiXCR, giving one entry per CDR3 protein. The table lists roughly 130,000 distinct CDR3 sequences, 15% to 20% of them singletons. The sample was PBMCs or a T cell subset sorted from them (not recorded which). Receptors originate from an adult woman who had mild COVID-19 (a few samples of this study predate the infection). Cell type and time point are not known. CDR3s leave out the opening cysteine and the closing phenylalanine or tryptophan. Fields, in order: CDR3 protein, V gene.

ASSQDYAKNIQY	TRBV4-2
ASSHGGRETQY	TRBV27
ASSALRGAPYEQY	TRBV5-5
AWSKKENTEAF	TRBV30
ASSQDSSDTGELF	TRBV7-3
ASSSGGAHEQY	TRBV25-1
ASSEGSGNTIY	TRBV2
ASSFGSSGSKADTQY	TRBV12-3/TRBV12-4
AISPLRDSGLSYEQY	TRBV10-3
ASSQVGGAAEQY	TRBV3-1
ASSTGQGVPQY	TRBV5-1
ASSQWDRGSYEQY	TRBV4-1
SASGGSSYNEQF	TRBV29-1
ASSLEAGLGSEAF	TRBV7-9
SVEAAGQY	TRBV29-1
ASSQRPGHANEKLF	TRBV4-3
ASSQAGTKQETQY	TRBV4-2
ASSLGVDAYEQY	TRBV5-1
ASSLSTLMNTEAF	TRBV7-3
ASSAFFGVLETQY	TRBV9
ASSFRDLYNEQF	TRBV21-1
ASSSQTGTYSYNEQF	TRBV7-6
SARNGRGSYNEQF	TRBV20-1
ASSLAPTTNTGELF	TRBV7-9
ASSRTDRGWGYT	TRBV6-5
ASSHLTGTYGTGELF	TRBV6-5
ATSDLGASYNEQF	TRBV24-1
ASSKEPGQGASDTQY	TRBV5-1
ASSPPQKETQY	TRBV18
ASSLDGREGDNEQY	TRBV11-3
ASTPGRNTGELF	TRBV5-1
ASSPGQGPSSYNSPLH	TRBV7-9
ASSLALDGGLDTQY	TRBV7-8
ASSTARAQTQY	TRBV5-1
ASSLGGQGLRAF	TRBV5-4
ASSRTSGGQETQY	TRBV4-1
ASSGHSSYNEQF	TRBV5-1
ASSASGLAGFHEQF	TRBV9
ASRRRGGYSYT	TRBV12-3/TRBV12-4
ASSPLSNRLRDTQY	TRBV11-2
AISESGGNEQF	TRBV10-3
ASSTQGYEAF	TRBV6-5
ASSLVLGETQY	TRBV12-3/TRBV12-4
ASMVLAGDYHEQY	TRBV6-5
ASSMIGQGRNTEAF	TRBV5-1
ARGASGNTIY	TRBV21-1
ASSPPGLAGGNEQF	TRBV7-2
ASSPLAGGGNEQF	TRBV4-1
SAIRDNGNYQPQH	TRBV20-1
ASSLEGEKANIQY	TRBV12-3/TRBV12-4
AISPTGSGYEQY	TRBV10-3
ASSLEEGIGSYEQY	TRBV7-9
ASSSAGTGYTGELF	TRBV28
AWRGYRFGGDPYEQY	TRBV30